Following are 18 T cell receptor beta chains from one sample sequenced in a study of T cell repertoires in cytomegalovirus infection. MiXCR, applied by TCRdb to the reads, yields one record per CDR3 protein. The table lists roughly 230,000 distinct CDR3 sequences, over 20% of them singletons. The sample taken for sequencing was CD8+ T cells from PBMCs. The receptors were gathered from a human donor in good health (CMV status not recorded). Some clones in this sample may be carry-over from other donors' samples.

This clonotype was detected many times. J is TRBJ1-1 and V is TRBV7-4, with D possibly being TRBD1 (5 bases). The CDR3 extends over 11 amino acids. Germline CDR1 and CDR2: SGHVT and SQSDAQ. Trimming took 11 bases from V and 3 from J, leaving 10 bases between them. In DNA form, the CDR3 reads TGTGCCCGCACGGGGGACACTGAAGCTTTCTTT. Translation: CARTGDTEAFF.

This clonotype was seen a handful of times. J is TRBJ2-5 and V is TRBV9; D is undetermined. The V end was cut by 0 bases, the J end by 5 bases, with 11 bases between. The CDR3 has 14 amino acids. Germline CDR1 and CDR2: SGDLS and YYNGEE. CDR3 DNA: TGTGCCAGCAGCGTAGTTCCGGGTGGGGAGACCCAGTACTTC. It yields the protein CASSVVPGGETQYF.

This clonotype was detected a few times. The genes are TRBV7-9 and TRBJ2-7; D remains ambiguous. CDR1 and CDR2 (germline): SEHNR, FQNEAQ (reference sequence). Trimming took off 1 base at V and 1 base at J, with 8 bases between the two ends. The CDR3 spans 14 residues. The CDR3 loop reads CASSLEESSYEQYF. The CDR3 DNA is TGTGCCAGCAGCTTAGAAGAGTCTTCCTACGAGCAGTACTTC.

This sequence joins TRBV5-5 and TRBJ2-1; 8 nucleotides agree with TRBD1. The V gene end was trimmed by 4 bases and the J gene end by 8 bases; junction bases not matched to a gene: 8. The CDR3 has 14 residues. Looked up from germline, CDR1 is SGHKS and CDR2 is YYEKEE (reference sequence). The CDR3 DNA follows: TGTGCCAGCAGCCCACGGACAGGGTACGATGAGCAGTTCTTC. It specifies CASSPRTGYDEQFF.

This chain joins TRBV6-1 and TRBJ2-1; TRBD2 aligns across 12 bases. Germline V gene data show CDR1 as MNHNS and CDR2 as SASEGT. CDR3 length equals 17 residues. V gave up 5 bases and J gave up 5 bases; unmatched junction bases: 10. CDR3 sequence reads: CASSPRGLAGSHNEQFF. The CDR3 DNA is TGTGCCAGCAGTCCCCGCGGACTAGCGGGGAGTCACAATGAGCAGTTCTTC.

V is TRBV2 and J is TRBJ2-7; D is uncertain. Trimming cost V 6 bases and J 2 bases, with 11 bases left between them. Germline-derived CDR1 and CDR2 are SNHLY and FYNNEI. This CDR3 comprises 13 residues. The CDR3 reads CASRPKVAYEQYF. The CDR3, as DNA: TGTGCCAGCAGGCCTAAGGTAGCCTACGAGCAGTACTTC.

This clonotype was picked up a small number of times. The gene calls are TRBV25-1 and TRBJ2-1; 7 nucleotides align to TRBD1. Germline-derived CDR1 and CDR2 are MGHDK and SYGVNS. Losses at the gene ends were 6 bases for V and 3 bases for J; bases not matched to a gene: 11. The CDR3 covers 16 residues. CDR3 protein: CASRGPGQDHYNEQFF. The DNA of the CDR3 is TGTGCCAGCAGGGGACCCGGACAGGACCACTACAATGAGCAGTTCTTC.

This clonotype was counted ten times or more. The chain links TRBV4-1 to TRBJ2-5, with 8 bases identical to TRBD2. The germline V gene encodes CDR1 MGHRA and CDR2 YSYEKL. After removal of 0 bases from V and 5 bases from J, the junction contained 2 bases not matched to a gene. The CDR3 runs to 14 residues. The CDR3 region is CASSQDGGGETQYF. CDR3 coding DNA: TGCGCCAGCAGCCAAGACGGGGGGGGTGAGACCCAGTACTTC.

The gene calls are TRBV24-1 and TRBJ1-5; no definite D call. CDR3 length: 15 residues. Germline lookup yields CDR1 KGHDR and CDR2 SFDVKD. V was clipped by 2 bases and J by 3 bases, with 10 bases between them. This CDR3 reads CATSDSSGPNQPQHF. CDR3 nucleotides: TGTGCCACCAGTGATTCCTCCGGGCCCAATCAGCCCCAGCATTTT.

The chain joins TRBV15 to TRBJ2-5, with D unclear. With 0 bases removed from V and 4 bases from J, the gap between germline ends came to 12 bases. CDR3 length: 15 amino acids. Germline loops: CDR1 LNHNV, CDR2 YYDKDF (reference sequence). CDR3 in DNA: TGTGCCACCAGCAGAGATCAAGGGCTTTCAGAGACCCAGTACTTC. This codes for CATSRDQGLSETQYF.

The CDR3 loop is CASSLMGGSYEQYF. Here the CDR3 DNA reads TGTGCCAGCAGTTTGATGGGGGGGAGCTACGAGCAGTACTTC. The rearrangement joins TRBV27 to TRBJ2-7; 7 positions match TRBD2. This CDR3 has 14 residues. Germline loops: CDR1 MNHEY, CDR2 SMNVEV (reference sequence). Trimming removed 3 bases from V and 3 bases from J; junction bases left unmatched: 5.

The table lists this clonotype with many counts. The chain carries TRBV7-2 and TRBJ2-7, with 10 bases aligning to TRBD1. CDR1 and CDR2 from the germline V gene are SGHTA and FQGNSA. The CDR3 runs 15 residues. After removal of 3 bases from V and 4 bases from J, the junction contained 6 bases not matched to a gene. Here the CDR3 reads CASSFFTGQGYEQYF. The CDR3 DNA reads TGTGCCAGCAGCTTTTTTACGGGACAGGGGTACGAGCAGTACTTC. The full variable domain, with the rest looked up from reference TRBV7-2 and TRBJ2-7, is GAGVSQSPSNKVTEKGKDVELRCDPISGHTALYWYRQSLGQGLEFLIYFQGNSAPDKSGLPSDRFSAERTGGSVSTLTIQRTQQEDSAVYLCASSFFTGQGYEQYFGPGTRLTVT.

This clonotype was counted many times. CDR3 loop: CASSSVAGLNTGELFF. The CDR3 DNA reads TGTGCCAGCAGCTCCGTAGCGGGGCTGAACACCGGGGAGCTGTTTTTT. The J gene is TRBJ2-2, the V gene TRBV7-8; TRBD2 aligns across 8 bases. Germline V lookup: CDR1 SGHVS, CDR2 FQNEAQ. This CDR3 comprises 16 residues. With 4 bases clipped from V and 1 base from J, the junction kept 5 bases outside the gene matches.

In its sample, this clonotype was seen a few times. The rearrangement links TRBV19 to TRBJ2-5; D is undetermined. The CDR3 loop spans 15 amino acids. Trimming left V 3 bases short and J 4 bases short, with 15 bases between. CDR1 and CDR2 (germline): LNHDA, SQIVND (reference sequence). CDR3 nucleotides: TGTGCCAGTAGTATTCGCAGGTGGCGGAGAGAGACCCAGTACTTC. Its protein is CASSIRRWRRETQYF.

J is TRBJ1-1 and V is TRBV5-5; D uncertain. The CDR3 extends over 14 amino acids. Trimming removed 5 bases at V and 5 bases at J, with 16 bases between. The germline V gene has CDR1 SGHKS and CDR2 YYEKEE (reference sequence). The CDR3 DNA reads as TGTGCCAGCAGTCTGGCCGAAGTTTGGACTGAAGCTTTCTTT. Translating gives CASSLAEVWTEAFF.

This clonotype was seen a handful of times. The genes are TRBV5-4 and TRBJ1-1; 7 nucleotides agree with TRBD1. The ends lost 9 bases at V and 11 bases at J; junction bases unmatched: 13. The CDR3 length is 12 residues. Looked up from germline, CDR1 is SGHNT and CDR2 is YYREEE (reference sequence). The CDR3 region is CATRDRQGIAFF. The CDR3, as DNA: TGTGCCACCCGCGATCGACAGGGTATTGCTTTCTTT. Based on the CDR3 plus reference TRBV5-4 and TRBJ1-1, the full variable domain is ETGVTQSPTHLIKTRGQQVTLRCSSQSGHNTVSWYQQALGQGPQFIFQYYREEENGRGNFPPRFSGLQFPNYSSELNVNALELDDSALYLCATRDRQGIAFFGQGTRLTVV.

The CDR3 DNA is TGTGCCAGCAGACAGGAGTACACCGGGGAGCTGTTTTTT. Translation: CASRQEYTGELFF. The rearrangement links TRBV6-9 to TRBJ2-2, with D possibly being TRBD1 (5 bases). CDR3 length: 13 residues. Trimming took 6 bases from V and 3 from J, leaving 8 bases between them. Germline CDR1 reads MNHGY; CDR2 reads SVAAGI.

This clonotype appeared many times. The chain links TRBV7-9 to TRBJ2-1; 10 nucleotides match TRBD1. The germline V gene encodes CDR1 SEHNR and CDR2 FQNEAQ (reference sequence). V shed 5 bases, J shed 7 bases, and the junction held 8 bases outside the gene matches. The CDR3 runs to 15 residues. The chain's CDR3 is CASSNRDRGQNEQFF. CDR3 DNA: TGTGCCAGCAGCAACCGGGACAGGGGCCAAAATGAGCAGTTCTTC.